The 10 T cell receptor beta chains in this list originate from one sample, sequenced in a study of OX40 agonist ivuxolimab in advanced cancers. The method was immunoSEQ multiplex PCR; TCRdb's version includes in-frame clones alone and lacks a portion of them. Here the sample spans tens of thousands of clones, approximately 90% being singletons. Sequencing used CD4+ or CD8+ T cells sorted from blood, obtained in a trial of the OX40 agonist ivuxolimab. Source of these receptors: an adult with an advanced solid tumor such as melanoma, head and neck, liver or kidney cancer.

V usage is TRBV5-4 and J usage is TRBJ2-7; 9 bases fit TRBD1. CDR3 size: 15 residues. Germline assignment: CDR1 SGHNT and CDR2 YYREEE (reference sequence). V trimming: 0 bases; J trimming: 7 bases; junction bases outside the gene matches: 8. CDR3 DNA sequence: TGTGCCAGCAGCTTGGTCGGACAGGGGCTAAGGGAGCAGTACTTC. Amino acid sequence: CASSLVGQGLREQYF.

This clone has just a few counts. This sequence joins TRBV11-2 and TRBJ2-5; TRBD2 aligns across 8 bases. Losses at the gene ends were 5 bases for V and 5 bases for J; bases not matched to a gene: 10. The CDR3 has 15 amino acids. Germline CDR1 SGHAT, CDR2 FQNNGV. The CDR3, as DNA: TGTGCCAGCAGCCCCCGGGAGGGAGTACGGGAGACCCAGTACTTC. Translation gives CASSPREGVRETQYF.

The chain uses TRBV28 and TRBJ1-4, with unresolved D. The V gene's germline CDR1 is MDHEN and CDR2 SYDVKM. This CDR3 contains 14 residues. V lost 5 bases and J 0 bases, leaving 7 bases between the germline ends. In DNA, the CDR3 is TGTGCCAGCAGTCTTACATCAACTAATGAAAAACTGTTTTTT. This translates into CASSLTSTNEKLFF.

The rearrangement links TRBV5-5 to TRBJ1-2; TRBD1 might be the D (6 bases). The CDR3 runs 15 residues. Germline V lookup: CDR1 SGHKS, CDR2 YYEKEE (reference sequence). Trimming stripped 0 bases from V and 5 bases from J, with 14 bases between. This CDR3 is CASSLDFRTDYGYTF. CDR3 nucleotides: TGTGCCAGCAGCTTGGATTTTAGGACAGATTATGGCTACACCTTC. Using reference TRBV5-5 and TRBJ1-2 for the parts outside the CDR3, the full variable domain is DAGVTQSPTHLIKTRGQQVTLRCSPISGHKSVSWYQQVLGQGPQFIFQYYEKEERGRGNFPDRFSARQFPNYSSELNVNALLLGDSALYLCASSLDFRTDYGYTFGSGTRLTVV.

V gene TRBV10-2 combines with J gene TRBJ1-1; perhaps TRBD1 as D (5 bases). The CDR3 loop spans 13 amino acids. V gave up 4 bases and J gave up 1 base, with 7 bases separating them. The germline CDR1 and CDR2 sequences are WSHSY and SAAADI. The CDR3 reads CASSVTGNTEAFF. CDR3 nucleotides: TGCGCCAGCAGTGTAACAGGGAACACTGAAGCTTTCTTT.

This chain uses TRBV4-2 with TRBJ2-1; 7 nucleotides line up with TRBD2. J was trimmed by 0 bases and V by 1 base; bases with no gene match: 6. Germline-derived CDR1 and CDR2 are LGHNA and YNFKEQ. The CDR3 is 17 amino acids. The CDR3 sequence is CASSQVFGGSSYNEQFF. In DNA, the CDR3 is TGTGCCAGCAGCCAAGTGTTTGGCGGGAGCTCCTACAATGAGCAGTTCTTC.

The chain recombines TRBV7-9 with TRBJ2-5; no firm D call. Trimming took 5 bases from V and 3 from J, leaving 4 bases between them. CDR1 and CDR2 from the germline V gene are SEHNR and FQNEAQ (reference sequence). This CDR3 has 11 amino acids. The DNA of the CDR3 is TGTGCCAGCAGCGCCGAAGAGACCCAGTACTTC. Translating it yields CASSAEETQYF.

The CDR3 nucleotides are TGTGCCAGCAGGGGACAGGGGAACACCGGGGAGCTGTTTTTT. Its translation is CASRGQGNTGELFF. V and J are TRBV6-1 and TRBJ2-2, with 9 bases aligning to TRBD1. Trimming cost V 6 bases and J 1 base; bases outside gene matches: 0. Germline assignment: CDR1 MNHNS and CDR2 SASEGT. This CDR3 spans 14 amino acids.

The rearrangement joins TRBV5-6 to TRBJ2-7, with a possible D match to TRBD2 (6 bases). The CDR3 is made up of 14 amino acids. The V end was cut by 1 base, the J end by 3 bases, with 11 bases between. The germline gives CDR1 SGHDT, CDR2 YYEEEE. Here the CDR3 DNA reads TGTGCCAGCAGCTTGTTGGGTAGCGGCTACGAGCAGTACTTC. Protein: CASSLLGSGYEQYF.

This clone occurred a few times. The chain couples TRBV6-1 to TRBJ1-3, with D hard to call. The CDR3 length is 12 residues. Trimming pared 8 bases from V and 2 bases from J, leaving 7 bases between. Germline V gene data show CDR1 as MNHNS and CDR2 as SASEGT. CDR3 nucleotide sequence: TGTGCCAGCGAGGGAACTGGAAACACCATATATTTT. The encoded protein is CASEGTGNTIYF.